This section outlines one T cell receptor beta chain sequence together with its context. Its specific antigen is unknown. Per-base qualities were not stored, and no clone one base away is much larger. This entry belongs to a study of cytomegalovirus exposure and HLA in healthy donors (dated by TCRdb to 2016 to 2017). Regarding the complete study: An earlier analysis of 587 of the donors reported about 260 Gb of sequence data and around 110 million unique TCR beta sequences obtained from some 200 million T cells. The study was designed to test whether signatures of past pathogen exposure could be identified by cataloging public T cell receptors. Along with the approximately 620-subject first cohort, a separate validation cohort of approximately 110 different subjects was used. The later analysis used no new phenotypic data to find candidate immune exposures, relying instead on TCR beta sequences and their occurrence across donors. Genome-wide SNP genotypes for about 60% of the roughly 700 donors were used in a later genetic analysis, which treated that subset as a discovery cohort. The study used immunosequencing to profile the T cell repertoires of approximately 690 subjects and linked those repertoires to cytomegalovirus serostatus. All discovery cohort repertoires had been generated on a single sequencing platform. About 310 gigabases of sequencing data and tens of millions of unique TCR sequences were included in an early release covering 550 to 800 HLA-typed donors. The number of donors typed differed by locus, with roughly 629-640 for A, B, C, DRB1 and DQB1, around 500 for DQA1, 600 to 610 for DPA1, and around 430 for DPB1. Five DR-DQ haplotypes were handled as single units for association and clustering because linkage in the cohort was strong. Both class I and class II loci were covered by HLA typing, at four-digit resolution. To predict cytomegalovirus infection status, the study combined high-throughput TCR immunosequencing, statistical association of individual TCRs with disease status, and machine learning. The genetic ancestry cluster associated with self-reported Caucasian donors included around four fifths of the approximately 410 genotyped donors. Donor age, sex, ethnicity and CMV serostatus were compiled alongside the repertoire data. Across some 400 genotyped donors of the cohort, an average of about 200,000 unique TCR beta nucleotide sequences per donor were sequenced, and 15% to 20% of those sequences were non-productive. In a later analysis, previously published TCR beta repertoires from about 670 donors were re-analyzed and high-resolution HLA genotyping was added so that TCR occurrence patterns could be studied. An earlier analysis of more than 450 of the donors used high-throughput TCR beta sequencing to judge whether each TCR beta V gene segment behaved as functional or pseudogenic. Here is what the overall study found, with its caveats: Because some donors lacked HLA typing at each locus, the association tests relied only on the typed subset. Sequencing depth was assumed to be roughly uniform across donors in the presence/absence analyses, though that assumption may not hold. Immune exposure information for the cohort was limited to CMV serostatus. Compared with the roughly 700-donor mean, donors in an Asian-associated ancestry cluster had fewer N-insertions in productive TCRs, according to a later genetic analysis. In a later analysis, around 17,000 TCR beta sequences were associated with specific HLA alleles at a false discovery rate of 0.05. A later analysis found that TCR association rates varied across HLA loci, with DRB1 alleles showing the most associated TCRs and HLA-C alleles the fewest. A further reported finding was that TCR beta sequences accurately predicted the HLA-A and HLA-B alleles for most subjects in the first cohort. When HLA alleles, especially DR and DQ, strongly co-occurred, attributing TCR associations to individual alleles was difficult. Correlated functional status among segregating V segments might reflect linkage disequilibrium, but an unknown experimental factor could not be ruled out. The study listed 170 or so TCR beta chains as associated with cytomegalovirus. Because counts were too low, 15 to 20 rarely observed V segments, including chromosome 9 orphons, were excluded from the earlier analysis of several hundred of the donors. In vitro tests confirmed that a few of the cytomegalovirus-associated TCR beta chains recognize cytomegalovirus antigens. Most TCR sequences were seen in very few donors, while some public TCRs were found in many individuals. A later genetic analysis associated a missense DCLRE1C variant with V-gene and J-gene trimming of TCR beta chains, and an independent cohort replicated the association. A cluster of highly shared sequence variants was judged likely to represent a technical artifact of the sequencing pipeline. It was suggested by the authors that the approach could potentially be generalized to other disease states and immunological phenotypes. According to a later analysis, most CMV-associated TCR beta chains appeared to be HLA-restricted, and the HLA associations seemed to be driven largely by CMV exposure. Broadly in line with IMGT annotations, most TCR beta V segments showed up in productive rearrangements about 90% or about 30% of the time in an earlier analysis of 450 to 600 of the donors. Several of the top co-occurrence clusters appeared to be linked to parvovirus B19, influenza, CMV and Epstein-Barr virus, according to a later analysis. Compared with equally common non-associated chains, HLA-associated TCR beta chains in a later analysis were more clonally expanded and had lower generation probabilities. In this cohort, only TCR beta chains were sequenced, and detectable features were limited by the absence of alpha or paired-chain data. Cytomegalovirus status was reported to be diagnosed by the classifier with high specificity and sensitivity in both the original and validation cohorts.

Libraries were made using the immunoSEQ multiplex PCR assay. A mixture of 60 forward primers for TCR Vbeta segments and 13 reverse primers for TCR Jbeta segments was used in the multiplex PCR. The CDR3 region of rearranged TCR beta genes was amplified from genomic DNA by a multiplex PCR assay. The Illumina HiSeq System was used to sequence the amplified TCR beta libraries as 87-base-pair reads. The source study handled its data this way. Across the 700 or so repertoires, a later analysis counted some 81 million unique TCR beta chains, roughly 11 million of which were shared by at least two donors. Raw reads were error-corrected and collapsed into unique sequences by a nearest-neighbor algorithm in which closely related sequences were merged to remove PCR and sequencing errors. CDR3 sequences were aligned to IMGT reference sequences to assign V, D and J gene segments. For a sequence to be retained, a match of at least six nucleotides to both a V gene segment and a J gene segment was required. Rearrangements were called productive when the CDR3 lacked stop codons and stayed in frame with V and J; all others were non-productive. Following IMGT convention, CDR3 was defined as the stretch from the second conserved V-encoded cysteine to the conserved J-encoded phenylalanine. Sequences without an unambiguous match to a single V gene segment were excluded from the earlier analysis of about 600 of the donors. In an earlier analysis of 587 of the donors, a V segment was called functional when productive rearrangements were above 56.7%, and segregating when the standard deviation between donors exceeded 5%. A statistical classification framework was developed to diagnose cytomegalovirus status using the catalog of TCR beta chain sequences. In a later analysis, V and J genes were assigned by comparing TCR nucleotide sequences against IMGT/GENE-DB human TR gene sequences. The TCRdist pipeline was used in a later analysis to assign CDR3 sequences and most-parsimonious VDJ recombination scenarios. A later analysis defined each TCR beta chain by its CDR3 amino acid sequence plus V-gene family, and excluded reads lacking a unique V-gene family. As a way to deal with suspected cross-contamination and a sequencing artifact, a later analysis dropped 640 or so nucleotide sequences that were highly shared and had low generation probability. In a later analysis, a clonal expansion index for each public chain was calculated from normalized within-repertoire ranks of inferred template counts. In a later analysis, generation probabilities were computed with a VDJ recombination model fitted to out-of-frame rearrangements, and the resulting probabilities were checked against IGoR. In a later analysis, hypergeometric tests were used to score TCR-TCR, TCR-HLA and TCR-CMV co-occurrence, with a repertoire-size bias correction applied to TCR pairs. To estimate false discovery rates, a later analysis permuted the HLA or CMV assignments 20 times. A later analysis grouped co-occurring TCRs with DBSCAN, adding TCRdist sequence similarity when clustering within HLA-allele-positive subsets. Repertoires with fewer than 30,000 or more than 120,000 public chains were left out of co-occurrence clustering, as were a few repertoires with anomalous nucleotide sharing. TCRdb took over this immuneACCESS table, retaining in-frame rearrangements with V and J assigned. Such tables are incomplete; in checked studies, under half of the missing clones stem from an unresolved V gene, and the remainder is unexplained. Clone size and V and J calls were adopted from that table, with D and trimming inferred from the DNA. Here the sample has some 120,000 clones; roughly 82% occur a single time. Around 1.6% of the sample is held by the ten biggest clonotypes.

The cohort consisted of 670 or so healthy bone marrow donors. At the time of sampling, all cohort members were nominally healthy, though unrecorded immune exposures were likely present. The donor tested CMV seronegative, placing the donor among the 352 seronegative members of the cohort. Each donor provided a peripheral blood sample, and peripheral blood mononuclear cells were used for TCR beta sequencing. Genomic DNA extraction from the blood cell samples was performed with the Qiagen DNeasy Blood Extraction Kit. The TCR originated in a woman aged 18-29 years in good health and CMV-seronegative. Sequencing was done on a sample of PBMCs.

The CDR3 corresponds to CASSSGQGGGYEQYF. The DNA sequence is given as TGTGCCAGCTCATCAGGACAGGGCGGGGGCTACGAGCAGTACTTC. The chain joins TRBV18 to TRBJ2-7; perhaps TRBD1 is the D gene, with 8 bases matching. V loses 5 bases of germline sequence and J loses 3 bases, and the interval between the two ends is 17 bases. CDR1 and CDR2 are drawn from the germline V gene: KGHSH, LQKENI. The CDR3 holds 15 amino acids from the cysteine to the phenylalanine. Only the CDR3 DNA stays, 45 bases, in frame from base 1.